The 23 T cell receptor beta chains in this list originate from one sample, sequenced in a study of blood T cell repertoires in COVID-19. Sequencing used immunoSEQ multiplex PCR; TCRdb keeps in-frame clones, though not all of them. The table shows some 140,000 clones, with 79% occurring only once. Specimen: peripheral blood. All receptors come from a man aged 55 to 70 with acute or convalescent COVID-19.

CDR3 nucleotide sequence: TGTGCCAGCATCCCACAGGGCCCTGGAAACACCATATATTTT. This sequence encodes CASIPQGPGNTIYF. This chain links TRBV7-2 with TRBJ1-3, with a possible D match to TRBD1 (6 bases). The CDR3 covers 14 residues. V shed 7 bases and J shed 2 bases, with 12 bases lying between them. The germline V gene has CDR1 SGHTA and CDR2 FQGNSA.

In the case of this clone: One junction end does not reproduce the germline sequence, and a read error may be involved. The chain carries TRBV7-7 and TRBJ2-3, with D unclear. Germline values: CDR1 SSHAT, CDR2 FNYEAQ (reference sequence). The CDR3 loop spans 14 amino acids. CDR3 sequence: CASSLGPGTDTQYF. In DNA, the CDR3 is TGTGCTAGCAGCTTAGGGCCTGGCACAGATACGCAGTATTTT. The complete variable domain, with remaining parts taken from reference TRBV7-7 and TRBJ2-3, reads GAGVSQSPRYKVTKRGQDVTLRCDPISSHATLYWYQQALGQGPEFLTYFNYEAQPDKSGLPSDRFSAERPEGSISTLTIQRTEQRDSAMYRCASSLGPGTDTQYFGPGTRLTVL.

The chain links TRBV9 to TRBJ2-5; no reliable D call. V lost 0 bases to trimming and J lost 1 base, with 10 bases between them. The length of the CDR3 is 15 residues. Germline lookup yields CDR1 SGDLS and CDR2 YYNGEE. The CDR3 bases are TGTGCCAGCAGCGTAGGGGTCTCAGGCCAAGAGACCCAGTACTTC. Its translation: CASSVGVSGQETQYF.

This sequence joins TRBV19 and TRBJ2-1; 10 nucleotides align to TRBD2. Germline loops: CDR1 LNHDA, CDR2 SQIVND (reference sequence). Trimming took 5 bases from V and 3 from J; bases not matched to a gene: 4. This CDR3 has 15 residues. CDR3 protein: CASSSLAGNYNEQFF. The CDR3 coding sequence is TGTGCCAGTAGTTCACTAGCGGGGAACTACAATGAGCAGTTCTTC.

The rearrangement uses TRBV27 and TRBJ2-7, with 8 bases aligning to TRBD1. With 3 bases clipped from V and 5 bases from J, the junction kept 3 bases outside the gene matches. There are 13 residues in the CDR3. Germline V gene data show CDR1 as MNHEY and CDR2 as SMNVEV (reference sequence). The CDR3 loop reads CASSFPGGHEQYF. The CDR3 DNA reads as TGTGCCAGCAGTTTCCCAGGGGGCCACGAGCAGTACTTC.

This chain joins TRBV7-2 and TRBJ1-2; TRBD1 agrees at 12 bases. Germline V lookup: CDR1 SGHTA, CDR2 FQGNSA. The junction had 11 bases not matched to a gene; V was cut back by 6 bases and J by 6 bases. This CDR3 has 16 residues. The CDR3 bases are TGTGCCAGCAGATCCTCAAGGGGACAGGGGGCCAATGGCTACACCTTC. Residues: CASRSSRGQGANGYTF.

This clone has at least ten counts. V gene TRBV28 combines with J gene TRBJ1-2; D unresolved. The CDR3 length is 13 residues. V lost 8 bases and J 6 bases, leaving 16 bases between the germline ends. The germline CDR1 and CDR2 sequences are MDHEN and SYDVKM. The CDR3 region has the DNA TGTGCCAGCGTTCGGTATAGAGTCGATGGCTACACCTTC. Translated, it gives CASVRYRVDGYTF.

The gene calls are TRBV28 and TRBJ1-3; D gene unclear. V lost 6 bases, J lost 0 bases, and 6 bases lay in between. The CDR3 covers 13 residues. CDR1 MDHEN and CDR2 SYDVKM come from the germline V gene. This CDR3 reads CASRMSSGNTIYF. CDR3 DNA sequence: TGTGCCAGCAGGATGAGCTCTGGAAACACCATATATTTT.

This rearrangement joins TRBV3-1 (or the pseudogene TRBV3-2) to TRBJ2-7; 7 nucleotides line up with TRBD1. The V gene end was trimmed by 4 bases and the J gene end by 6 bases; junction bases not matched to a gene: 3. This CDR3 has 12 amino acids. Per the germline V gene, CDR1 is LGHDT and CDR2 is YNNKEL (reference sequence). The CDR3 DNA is TGTGCCAGCAGCCCTGGGACAGCCGAGCAGTACTTC. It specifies CASSPGTAEQYF.

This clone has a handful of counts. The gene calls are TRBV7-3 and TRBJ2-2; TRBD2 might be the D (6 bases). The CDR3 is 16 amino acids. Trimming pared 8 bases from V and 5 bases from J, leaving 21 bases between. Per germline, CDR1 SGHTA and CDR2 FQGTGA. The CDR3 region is CASPPVYGGITGELFF. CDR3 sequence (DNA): TGTGCCAGCCCTCCCGTCTATGGGGGGATAACCGGGGAGCTGTTTTTT.

CDR3 amino acids: CATSDFLSDTQYF. CDR3 bases: TGTGCCACCAGTGATTTCCTGAGCGATACCCAGTACTTC. The rearrangement uses TRBV24-1 and TRBJ2-5; D is unresolved. Germline CDR1 KGHDR, CDR2 SFDVKD. V lost 1 base, J lost 8 bases, and 10 bases lay in between. This CDR3 contains 13 residues.

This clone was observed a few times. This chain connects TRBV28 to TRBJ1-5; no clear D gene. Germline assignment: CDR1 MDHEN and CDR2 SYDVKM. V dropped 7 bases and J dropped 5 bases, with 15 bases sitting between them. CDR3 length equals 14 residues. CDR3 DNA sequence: TGTGCCAGCACCTCAGCGGGGAAATATCAGCCCCAGCATTTT. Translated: CASTSAGKYQPQHF.

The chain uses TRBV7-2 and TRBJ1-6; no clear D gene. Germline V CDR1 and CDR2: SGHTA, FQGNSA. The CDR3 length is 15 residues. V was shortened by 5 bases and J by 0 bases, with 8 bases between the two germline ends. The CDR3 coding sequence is TGTGCCAGCAGCCACGCTAGCTCCTATAATTCACCCCTCCACTTT. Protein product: CASSHASSYNSPLHF.

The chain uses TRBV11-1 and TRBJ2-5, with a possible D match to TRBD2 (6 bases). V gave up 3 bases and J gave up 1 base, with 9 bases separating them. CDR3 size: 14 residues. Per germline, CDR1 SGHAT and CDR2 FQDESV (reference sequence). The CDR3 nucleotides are TGTGCCAGCAGCTTCGGGGAGGTCCAAGAGACCCAGTACTTC. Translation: CASSFGEVQETQYF.

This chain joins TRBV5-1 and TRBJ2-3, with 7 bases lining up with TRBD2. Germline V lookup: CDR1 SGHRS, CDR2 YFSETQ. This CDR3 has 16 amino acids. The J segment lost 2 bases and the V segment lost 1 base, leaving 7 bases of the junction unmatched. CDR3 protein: CASSLWEGGDTDTQYF. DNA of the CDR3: TGCGCCAGCAGCTTGTGGGAGGGAGGGGACACAGATACGCAGTATTTT.

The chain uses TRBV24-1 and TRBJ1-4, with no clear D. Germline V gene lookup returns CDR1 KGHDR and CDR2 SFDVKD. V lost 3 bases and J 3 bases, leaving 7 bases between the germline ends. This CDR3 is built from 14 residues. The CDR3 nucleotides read TGTGCCACCAGTGATCCGAGAGCTAATGAAAAACTGTTTTTT. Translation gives CATSDPRANEKLFF.

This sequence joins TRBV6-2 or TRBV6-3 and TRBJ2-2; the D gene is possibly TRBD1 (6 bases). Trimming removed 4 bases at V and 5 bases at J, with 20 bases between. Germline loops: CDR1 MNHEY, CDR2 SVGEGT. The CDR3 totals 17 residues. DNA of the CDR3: TGTGCCAGCAGTTCACTACAGGGACGTGGAAGGACCGGGGAGCTGTTTTTT. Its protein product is CASSSLQGRGRTGELFF.

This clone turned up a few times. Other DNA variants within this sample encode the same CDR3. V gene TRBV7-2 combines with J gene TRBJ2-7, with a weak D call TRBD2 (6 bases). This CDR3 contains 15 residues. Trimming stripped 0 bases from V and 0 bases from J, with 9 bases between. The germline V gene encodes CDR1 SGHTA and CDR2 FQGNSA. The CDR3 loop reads CASSLASGVSYEQYF. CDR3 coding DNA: TGTGCCAGCAGCTTAGCGTCGGGAGTCTCCTACGAGCAGTACTTC. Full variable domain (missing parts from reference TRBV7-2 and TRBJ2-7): GAGVSQSPSNKVTEKGKDVELRCDPISGHTALYWYRQSLGQGLEFLIYFQGNSAPDKSGLPSDRFSAERTGGSVSTLTIQRTQQEDSAVYLCASSLASGVSYEQYFGPGTRLTVT.

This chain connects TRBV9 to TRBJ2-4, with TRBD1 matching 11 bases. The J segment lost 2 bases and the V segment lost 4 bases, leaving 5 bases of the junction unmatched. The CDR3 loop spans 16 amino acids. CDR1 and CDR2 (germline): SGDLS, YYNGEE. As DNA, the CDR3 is TGTGCCAGCAGCCCCGGACAGGGGGCCACCAAAAACATTCAGTACTTC. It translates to CASSPGQGATKNIQYF.

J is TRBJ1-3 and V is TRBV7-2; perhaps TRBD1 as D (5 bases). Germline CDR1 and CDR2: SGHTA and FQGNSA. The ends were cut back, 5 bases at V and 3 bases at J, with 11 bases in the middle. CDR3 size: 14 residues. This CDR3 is CASSLRGGGNTIYF. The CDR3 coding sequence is TGTGCCAGCAGCCTCCGGGGGGGTGGAAACACCATATATTTT.

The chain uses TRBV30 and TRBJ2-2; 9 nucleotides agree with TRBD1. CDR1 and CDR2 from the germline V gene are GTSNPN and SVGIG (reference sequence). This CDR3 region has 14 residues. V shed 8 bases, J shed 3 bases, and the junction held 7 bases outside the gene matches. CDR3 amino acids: CARDRGIDTGELFF. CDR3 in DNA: TGTGCCCGAGACAGGGGGATTGACACCGGGGAGCTGTTTTTT.

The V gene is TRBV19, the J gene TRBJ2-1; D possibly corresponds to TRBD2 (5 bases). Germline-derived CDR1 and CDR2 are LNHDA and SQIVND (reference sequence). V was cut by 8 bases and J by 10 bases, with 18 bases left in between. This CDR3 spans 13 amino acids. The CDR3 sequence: CASGLPQRKEQFF. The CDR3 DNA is TGTGCCAGTGGACTCCCCCAAAGGAAGGAGCAGTTCTTC.

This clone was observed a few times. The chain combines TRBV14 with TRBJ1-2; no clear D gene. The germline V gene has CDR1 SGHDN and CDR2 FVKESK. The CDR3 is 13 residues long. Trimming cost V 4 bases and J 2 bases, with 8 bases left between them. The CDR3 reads CASSRGTNYGYTF. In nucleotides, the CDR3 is TGTGCCAGCAGCCGAGGAACGAACTATGGCTACACCTTC.